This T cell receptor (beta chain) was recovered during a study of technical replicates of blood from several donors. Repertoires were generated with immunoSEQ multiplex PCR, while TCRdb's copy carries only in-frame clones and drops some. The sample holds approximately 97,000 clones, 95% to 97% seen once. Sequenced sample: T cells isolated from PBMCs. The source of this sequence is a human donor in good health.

In DNA form, the CDR3 reads TGCGCCAGCAGCCAAGACAATCCGGGAACAGAAGCCTACGAGCAGTACTTC. Its translation is CASSQDNPGTEAYEQYF. The V and J genes are TRBV4-3 and TRBJ2-7; perhaps TRBD2 as D (5 bases). The length of the CDR3 is 17 residues. CDR1 and CDR2 (germline): LGHNA, YSLEER. V was shortened by 0 bases and J by 2 bases, with 17 bases between the two germline ends.